The 9 T cell receptor beta chains presented below share a single source sample, sequenced in a study of T cell repertoires in cytomegalovirus infection. No antigen has been identified for these receptors. TCRdb analysed the reads with MiXCR anew, one entry per CDR3 protein. This table holds roughly 110,000 distinct CDR3 sequences, 30% found once. This specimen was CD8+ T cells from cultured PBMCs, taken from culture after CMV antigen stimulation. The source of these receptors is a human donor in good health (CMV status not recorded). Some clones in this sample may be carry-over from other donors' samples.

This clonotype has just a few counts. This chain connects TRBV6-2 or TRBV6-3 to TRBJ2-2; D is undetermined. The V and J ends lost 4 bases and 6 bases respectively, with 3 bases between them. The CDR3 length is 11 residues. Germline V gives CDR1 MNHEY, CDR2 SVGEGT. CDR3 residues: CASSFPGELFF. The CDR3 bases are TGTGCCAGCAGTTTCCCCGGGGAGCTGTTTTTT.

At least ten counts were recorded for this clonotype. V usage is TRBV11-2 and J usage is TRBJ2-5, with a possible D match to TRBD2 (6 bases). The length of the CDR3 is 15 residues. The germline V gene has CDR1 SGHAT and CDR2 FQNNGV. With 7 bases removed from V and 4 bases from J, the gap between germline ends came to 19 bases. As DNA, the CDR3 is TGTGCCAGCATCTCTTACCCAGGGCGGGGAGAGACCCAGTACTTC. It is translated as CASISYPGRGETQYF. The full variable domain, rest sourced from reference TRBV11-2 and TRBJ2-5, is EAGVAQSPRYKIIEKRQSVAFWCNPISGHATLYWYQQILGQGPKLLIQFQNNGVVDDSQLPKDRFSAERLKGVDSTLKIQPAKLEDSAVYLCASISYPGRGETQYFGPGTRLLVL.

The chain uses TRBV18 and TRBJ2-2, with a possible D match to TRBD2 (5 bases). V shed 6 bases and J shed 9 bases, with 11 bases lying between them. The CDR3 runs 12 residues. The germline V gene has CDR1 KGHSH and CDR2 LQKENI. For the CDR3, the DNA is TGTGCCAGCTCCCCGGACTCTCGGGAGCTGTTTTTT. It yields the protein CASSPDSRELFF.

In this sample, this clonotype turned up a few times. J is TRBJ2-7 and V is TRBV7-2; weak D call: TRBD1 (6 bases). There are 15 residues in the CDR3. The ends were cut back, 8 bases at V and 6 bases at J, with 23 bases in the middle. Germline-derived CDR1 and CDR2 are SGHTA and FQGNSA. CDR3 loop: CASGQGHRNWGEQYF. The CDR3 DNA is TGTGCCAGCGGGCAGGGACATCGAAATTGGGGCGAGCAGTACTTC.

This clonotype was seen at least ten times. V is TRBV7-2 and J is TRBJ2-7; no clear D gene. Trimming removed 8 bases at V and 1 base at J, with 6 bases between. CDR1 SGHTA and CDR2 FQGNSA come from the germline V gene. CDR3 length: 11 residues. The CDR3 is CASSDSYEQYF. CDR3 nucleotides: TGTGCCAGCTCTGATTCCTACGAGCAGTACTTC.

This clonotype was observed once. The V gene is TRBV28, the J gene TRBJ2-1; no clear D. Between the trimmed V and J ends, which lost 5 bases and 3 bases, there was a span of 14 bases. Germline lookup yields CDR1 MDHEN and CDR2 SYDVKM. The CDR3 is made up of 15 amino acids. CDR3 sequence reads: CASSRAITIYNEQFF. CDR3 coding DNA: TGTGCCAGCAGTCGAGCGATTACCATCTACAATGAGCAGTTCTTC.

The chain joins TRBV11-3 to TRBJ2-7; a possible D gene is TRBD2 (7 bases). The CDR3 has 15 amino acids. V gave up 1 base and J gave up 2 bases, with 12 bases separating them. Germline V CDR1 and CDR2: SGHNT, YENEEA. The CDR3, as DNA: TGTGCCAGCAGCTTAGGAGCCGGGGGGCCCTACGAGCAGTACTTC. Translating gives CASSLGAGGPYEQYF.

In this sample, this clonotype turned up many times. The chain has TRBV9 and TRBJ2-2; D is uncertain. V was trimmed by 2 bases and J by 7 bases, leaving 6 bases between them. The V gene's germline CDR1 is SGDLS and CDR2 YYNGEE. CDR3 size: 12 residues. CDR3 coding DNA: TGTGCCAGCAGCGTCAGTGACGGGGAGCTGTTTTTT. Translated, it gives CASSVSDGELFF.

This clonotype was counted many times. V usage is TRBV7-2 and J usage is TRBJ2-7, with D perhaps TRBD2 (5 bases). The germline gives CDR1 SGHTA, CDR2 FQGNSA. The CDR3 covers 17 residues. Between the trimmed V and J ends, which lost 1 base and 2 bases, there was a span of 18 bases. In DNA form, the CDR3 reads TGTGCCAGCAGCTTAGGCGGACTGAACTATATTGCCTACGAGCAGTACTTC. Encoded protein: CASSLGGLNYIAYEQYF.